Below, 5 T cell receptor beta chains from the same sample are listed, as sequenced in a study of cytomegalovirus exposure and HLA in healthy donors. PCR amplification relied on 60 Vbeta primers (plus 13 Jbeta primers). Some clones are missing from TCRdb's copy, which holds only in-frame ones; the method was immunoSEQ multiplex PCR. Counted here are roughly 140,000 clones, about three fifths occurring once; the ten biggest clones make up 2.5% to 3.5%. Sequenced sample: PBMCs. Receptor source: a woman aged 25 to 45 in good health and CMV-seropositive.

This clone was detected only a few times. The chain recombines TRBV18 with TRBJ1-4; D is perhaps TRBD1 (6 bases). The V end was cut by 4 bases, the J end by 6 bases, with 15 bases between. Germline V gene sequence: CDR1 KGHSH, CDR2 LQKENI. The length of the CDR3 is 15 residues. The CDR3 loop reads CASSRNWGQDEKLFF. The CDR3 nucleotides are TGTGCCAGCTCACGAAACTGGGGGCAGGATGAAAAACTGTTTTTT.

This rearrangement joins TRBV30 to TRBJ2-1; possibly TRBD2 for D (5 bases). Trimming stripped 0 bases from V and 5 bases from J, with 20 bases between. The CDR3 is 17 amino acids. Germline loops: CDR1 GTSNPN, CDR2 SVGIG (reference sequence). Here the CDR3 DNA reads TGTGCCTGGAGTGTATCTTGGGGAGCCTCCGAGGACAATGAGCAGTTCTTC. Its translation is CAWSVSWGASEDNEQFF.

This clone was observed a handful of times. This chain uses TRBV30 with TRBJ1-1, with D hard to call. Germline values: CDR1 GTSNPN, CDR2 SVGIG (reference sequence). The V and J ends lost 0 bases and 1 base respectively, with 6 bases between them. The CDR3 contains 13 residues. The DNA for the CDR3 is TGTGCCTGGAGTGTGTGGCAGAACACTGAAGCTTTCTTT. Amino acid sequence: CAWSVWQNTEAFF. The full variable domain, in which reference TRBV30 and TRBJ1-1 provide the parts outside the CDR3, is SQTIHQWPATLVQPVGSPLSLECTVEGTSNPNLYWYRQAAGRGLQLLFYSVGIGQISSEVPQNLSASRPQDRQFILSSKKLLLSDSGFYLCAWSVWQNTEAFFGQGTRLTVV.

This clone was seen only a few times. This chain uses TRBV7-9 with TRBJ1-1; 7 bases line up with TRBD1. Germline CDR1 SEHNR, CDR2 FQNEAQ (reference sequence). The CDR3 extends over 18 amino acids. J lost 2 bases, V lost 2 bases, and 14 bases had no gene match. The CDR3 coding sequence is TGTGCCAGCAGCTTAACTGTCTTATCCGGGACAGCTAACACTGAAGCTTTCTTT. Amino acid sequence: CASSLTVLSGTANTEAFF. The full variable domain, in which reference TRBV7-9 and TRBJ1-1 provide the parts outside the CDR3, is DTGVSQNPRHKITKRGQNVTFRCDPISEHNRLYWYRQTLGQGPEFLTYFQNEAQLEKSRLLSDRFSAERPKGSFSTLEIQRTEQGDSAMYLCASSLTVLSGTANTEAFFGQGTRLTVV.

This clone was seen a handful of times. The chain has TRBV27 and TRBJ2-5; 7 bases are a match to TRBD2. V was pared by 2 bases and J by 5 bases, with 2 bases of the junction left unmatched. The CDR3 loop spans 13 amino acids. Per germline, CDR1 MNHEY and CDR2 SMNVEV (reference sequence). The CDR3 spells CASSLAGVETQYF. The CDR3 nucleotides read TGTGCCAGCAGTTTAGCGGGAGTCGAGACCCAGTACTTC.